These 12 T cell receptor beta chains were all obtained from the same sample, sequenced in a study of a mutant IDH1 vaccine in newly diagnosed glioma. Antigens for these TCRs are unknown. Data came from immunoSEQ multiplex PCR; TCRdb stores just in-frame clones and leaves some out. The sample includes about 120,000 clones, approximately 87% of them seen just once. Time point noted: week 11, during vaccination. Every vaccination contained 300 ug of the mutant IDH1 20-mer peptide and was paired with topical imiquimod. The sample consisted of PBMCs, taken from a glioma patient whose treatment included an IDH1 peptide vaccine. The receptors stem from a woman between 45 and 65 years old with glioma.

The V call is TRBV5-1, the J call TRBJ2-2; TRBD1 or TRBD2 may be the D gene (5 bases each). The germline V and J ends were trimmed by 5 bases and 1 base, with 15 bases remaining between them. The CDR3 length is 16 residues. Germline V gives CDR1 SGHRS, CDR2 YFSETQ. The CDR3, as DNA: TGCGCCAGCAGTCCGGGACCCCGAGGGAACACCGGGGAGCTGTTTTTT. Protein product: CASSPGPRGNTGELFF.

Concerning this clone: The junction does not match germline at one end; this may be a read error. The J gene is TRBJ2-7, the V gene TRBV2, with 11 bases that match TRBD1. Germline CDR1 SNHLY, CDR2 FYNNEI. The CDR3 has 14 residues. CDR3 sequence reads: CARRGGQGVYEQYF. In nucleotides, the CDR3 is TGTGCCCGCAGGGGGGGACAGGGGGTTTACGAGCAGTACTTC.

The CDR3 spells CASSFGSTQETQYF. CDR3 DNA sequence: TGCGCCAGCAGCTTTGGGAGCACCCAAGAGACCCAGTACTTC. The rearrangement links TRBV5-1 to TRBJ2-5; tentatively, D is TRBD2 (5 bases). The CDR3 runs to 14 residues. Per the germline V gene, CDR1 is SGHRS and CDR2 is YFSETQ. V was pared by 2 bases and J by 1 base, with 9 bases between.

The V call is TRBV5-6, the J call TRBJ1-2; TRBD1 agrees at 9 bases. From germline, CDR1 is SGHDT and CDR2 YYEEEE. This CDR3 spans 15 amino acids. The V gene end was trimmed by 4 bases and the J gene end by 5 bases; junction bases not matched to a gene: 9. The CDR3: CASSLGQGRAYGYTF. The CDR3 DNA reads TGTGCCAGCAGCCTGGGACAGGGAAGAGCTTATGGCTACACCTTC.

The V call is TRBV11-1, the J call TRBJ1-2; TRBD1 agrees at 10 bases. The V gene end was trimmed by 3 bases and the J gene end by 7 bases; junction bases not matched to a gene: 8. This CDR3 is built from 15 residues. Germline loops: CDR1 SGHAT, CDR2 FQDESV (reference sequence). CDR3 coding DNA: TGTGCCAGCAGCTTGCGGGGACAGGGGTTTACTGGCTACACCTTC. Translated: CASSLRGQGFTGYTF.

The CDR3 DNA follows: TGTGCTAGTGGTACCGGACAGGGAGGGCAGCCCCAGCATTTT. Its protein product is CASGTGQGGQPQHF. The V call is TRBV12-5, the J call TRBJ1-5; TRBD1 matches at 8 bases. CDR3 length: 14 amino acids. Losses at the gene ends were 5 bases for V and 7 bases for J; bases not matched to a gene: 7. Germline V gene sequence: CDR1 LGHNT, CDR2 FRNRAP.

This rearrangement joins TRBV7-3 to TRBJ2-1; 15 bases agree with TRBD2. Germline assignment: CDR1 SGHTA and CDR2 FQGTGA. The ends lost 5 bases at V and 6 bases at J; junction bases unmatched: 5. The CDR3 loop spans 16 amino acids. The DNA of the CDR3 is TGTGCCAGCAGCCCTGGGGGACTAGCGGGAGGCAATGAGCAGTTCTTC. Translation gives CASSPGGLAGGNEQFF.

CDR3 protein: CATSTRTGGSYEQYF. As DNA, the CDR3 is TGTGCCACCAGCACTCGGACAGGGGGGTCCTACGAGCAGTACTTC. The chain is built from TRBV15 and TRBJ2-5, with TRBD1 matching over 10 bases. Matching the DNA end better, TRBJ2-7 makes the J call doubtful. The length of the CDR3 is 15 residues. Germline-derived CDR1 and CDR2 are LNHNV and YYDKDF (reference sequence).

The V call is TRBV7-9, the J call TRBJ2-7, with D tentatively TRBD1 (6 bases). V lost 3 bases, J lost 1 base, and 7 bases lay in between. The CDR3 length is 13 residues. Germline CDR1 SEHNR, CDR2 FQNEAQ (reference sequence). CDR3 loop: CASSFDRSYEQYF. The CDR3 nucleotides read TGTGCCAGCAGCTTCGACAGGTCCTACGAGCAGTACTTC.

The chain has TRBV6-6 and TRBJ1-1; D uncertain. Germline CDR1 reads MNHNY; CDR2 reads SVGAGI (reference sequence). With 6 bases removed from V and 1 base from J, the gap between germline ends came to 9 bases. The CDR3 has 13 amino acids. The CDR3 nucleotides are TGTGCCAGCAGCCCCCGGGGGAACACTGAAGCTTTCTTT. Translating it yields CASSPRGNTEAFF.

The chain combines TRBV7-3 with TRBJ1-1; D gene uncertain. This CDR3 contains 14 residues. The germline CDR1 and CDR2 sequences are SGHTA and FQGTGA. The V end was cut by 5 bases, the J end by 1 base, with 11 bases between. The CDR3 DNA is TGTGCCAGCAGCCTCACCCATGGGAACACTGAAGCTTTCTTT. This codes for CASSLTHGNTEAFF.

V usage is TRBV19 and J usage is TRBJ2-1; D gene ambiguous. The ends were cut back, 5 bases at V and 4 bases at J, with 15 bases in the middle. CDR1 is LNHDA and CDR2 is SQIVND in the germline V gene (reference sequence). The CDR3 contains 15 residues. CDR3 sequence: CASSPRSSQYNEQFF. In DNA form, the CDR3 reads TGTGCCAGTAGTCCCCGGTCGAGTCAATACAATGAGCAGTTCTTC.